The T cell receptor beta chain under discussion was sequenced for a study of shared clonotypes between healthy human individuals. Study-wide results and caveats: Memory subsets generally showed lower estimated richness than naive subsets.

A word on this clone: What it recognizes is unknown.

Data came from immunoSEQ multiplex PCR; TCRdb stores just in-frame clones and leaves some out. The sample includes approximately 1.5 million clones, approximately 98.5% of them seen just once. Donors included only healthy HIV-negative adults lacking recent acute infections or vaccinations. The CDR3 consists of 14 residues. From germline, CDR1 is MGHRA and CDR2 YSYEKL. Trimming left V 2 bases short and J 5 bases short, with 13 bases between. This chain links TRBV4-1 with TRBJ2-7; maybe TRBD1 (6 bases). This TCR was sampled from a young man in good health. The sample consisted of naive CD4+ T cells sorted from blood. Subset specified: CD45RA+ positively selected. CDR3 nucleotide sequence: TGCGCCAGCAGCCAAACAGGGCTTGGCGACGAGCAGTACTTC. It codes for CASSQTGLGDEQYF.